Listed below are T cell receptor beta chains from one sample, sequenced in a study of T cells expressing NK-cell markers. TCRdb derives one entry per CDR3 protein from the 5' RACE reads, leaving out DNA. Listed are around 470,000 distinct CDR3 sequences; 1.4% falls within the top ten. The sequenced sample was blood T cells: a sorted CD56 or NKG2C T cell subset, CD4+ or CD8+ T cells, or bulk PBMC T cells (not recorded which). All receptors come from a woman aged 50 to 60 in good health. Each CDR3 is given with its conserved first and last residue. The order of the fields is J gene, V gene, CDR3 protein.

J gene: TRBJ1-5; V gene: TRBV11-1; CDR3 protein: CASSRGHFGQPQHF
J gene: TRBJ1-1; V gene: TRBV10-3; CDR3 protein: CAISPIDRDYTEAFF
J gene: TRBJ2-1; V gene: TRBV6-2/TRBV6-3; CDR3 protein: CASRVLAGGFNEQFF
J gene: TRBJ1-5; V gene: TRBV12-3/TRBV12-4; CDR3 protein: CASSPSRKGLNQPQHF
J gene: TRBJ2-5; V gene: TRBV9; CDR3 protein: CASSRTEGQETQYF
J gene: TRBJ2-1; V gene: TRBV12-3/TRBV12-4; CDR3 protein: CASRALKSSYNEQFF
J gene: TRBJ2-2; V gene: TRBV27; CDR3 protein: CASSWETKNTGELFF
J gene: TRBJ1-1; V gene: TRBV6-5; CDR3 protein: CASSYSLGTEAFF
J gene: TRBJ2-2; V gene: TRBV20-1; CDR3 protein: CSALSEATGELFF
J gene: TRBJ2-1; V gene: TRBV12-3/TRBV12-4; CDR3 protein: CASTKGLSSSYNEQFF
J gene: TRBJ1-2; V gene: TRBV12-3/TRBV12-4; CDR3 protein: CASSLGQGKRGYTF
J gene: TRBJ2-3; V gene: TRBV12-3/TRBV12-4; CDR3 protein: CASSFGAGPDTQYF
J gene: TRBJ1-1; V gene: TRBV6-5; CDR3 protein: CASSHGQATEAFF
J gene: TRBJ2-3; V gene: TRBV7-9; CDR3 protein: CASSFGTSGASPPTDTQYF
J gene: TRBJ1-2; V gene: TRBV19; CDR3 protein: CASSIPGQVNYGYTF
J gene: TRBJ2-1; V gene: TRBV20-1; CDR3 protein: CSARGGGLITYNEQFF
J gene: TRBJ2-1; V gene: TRBV29-1; CDR3 protein: CSVEDRADVHNEQFF
J gene: TRBJ1-4; V gene: TRBV20-1; CDR3 protein: CSASDEGQGLQKLFF
J gene: TRBJ2-1; V gene: TRBV7-9; CDR3 protein: CASSRDRISSGQNEQFF
J gene: TRBJ2-3; V gene: TRBV3-1; CDR3 protein: CASSRGRGVDTQYF
J gene: TRBJ2-3; V gene: TRBV5-1; CDR3 protein: CASSLPSSGDTQYF
J gene: TRBJ2-7; V gene: TRBV5-1; CDR3 protein: CASSFGTGHYEQYF
J gene: TRBJ2-5; V gene: TRBV5-1; CDR3 protein: CASRRTNRESPETQYF
J gene: TRBJ2-4; V gene: TRBV7-9; CDR3 protein: CASSLGQLGGKNIQYF
J gene: TRBJ2-1; V gene: TRBV24-1; CDR3 protein: CATSDNPPPNYNEQFF
J gene: TRBJ2-1; V gene: TRBV7-9; CDR3 protein: CASSTLAGERGFF
J gene: TRBJ1-3; V gene: TRBV11-2; CDR3 protein: CASSSGGLSGNTIYF
J gene: TRBJ2-7; V gene: TRBV14; CDR3 protein: CASSPPRGVYEQYF
J gene: TRBJ2-1; V gene: TRBV11-2; CDR3 protein: CASSLIQGPRYNEQFF
J gene: TRBJ2-3; V gene: TRBV12-3/TRBV12-4; CDR3 protein: CASSLAGLAGSQTQYF
J gene: TRBJ2-5; V gene: TRBV9; CDR3 protein: CASSVTAGGGGETQYF
J gene: TRBJ2-7; V gene: TRBV12-3/TRBV12-4; CDR3 protein: CASSRSIHWDEQYF
J gene: TRBJ2-7; V gene: TRBV6-1; CDR3 protein: CASMKPGLVYEQYF
J gene: TRBJ1-2; V gene: TRBV2; CDR3 protein: CASTGTGGGYTF
J gene: TRBJ1-1; V gene: TRBV3-1; CDR3 protein: CASSGGGAMNTEAFF
J gene: TRBJ2-1; V gene: TRBV3-1; CDR3 protein: CASRRGEREQFF
J gene: TRBJ1-2; V gene: TRBV12-5; CDR3 protein: CASGSGSPNGYTF
J gene: TRBJ2-4; V gene: TRBV27; CDR3 protein: CASSSVAGVAKNIQYF
J gene: TRBJ2-5; V gene: TRBV29-1; CDR3 protein: CSGSKGETQYF
J gene: TRBJ1-6; V gene: TRBV7-9; CDR3 protein: CASSLIADSYNSPLHF
J gene: TRBJ2-1; V gene: TRBV3-1; CDR3 protein: CASSQVRDPGGIGEQFF
J gene: TRBJ2-5; V gene: TRBV20-1; CDR3 protein: CSAPTGSRFETQYF
J gene: TRBJ2-2; V gene: TRBV5-1; CDR3 protein: CASSLWGGLSTGELFF
J gene: TRBJ1-2; V gene: TRBV7-9; CDR3 protein: CASSLGPGNGYTF
J gene: TRBJ2-3; V gene: TRBV3-1; CDR3 protein: CASSQISPRRMKTDTQYF
J gene: TRBJ1-2; V gene: TRBV5-1; CDR3 protein: CASSGTGLALPLAPENYGYTF
J gene: TRBJ2-5; V gene: TRBV20-1; CDR3 protein: CSAPADIQETQYF
J gene: TRBJ1-4; V gene: TRBV7-9; CDR3 protein: CASSNPGTVNEGLFF
J gene: TRBJ2-5; V gene: TRBV20-1; CDR3 protein: CSARVGTGKTQYF
J gene: TRBJ2-5; V gene: TRBV15; CDR3 protein: CATSKGTDEKTQYF